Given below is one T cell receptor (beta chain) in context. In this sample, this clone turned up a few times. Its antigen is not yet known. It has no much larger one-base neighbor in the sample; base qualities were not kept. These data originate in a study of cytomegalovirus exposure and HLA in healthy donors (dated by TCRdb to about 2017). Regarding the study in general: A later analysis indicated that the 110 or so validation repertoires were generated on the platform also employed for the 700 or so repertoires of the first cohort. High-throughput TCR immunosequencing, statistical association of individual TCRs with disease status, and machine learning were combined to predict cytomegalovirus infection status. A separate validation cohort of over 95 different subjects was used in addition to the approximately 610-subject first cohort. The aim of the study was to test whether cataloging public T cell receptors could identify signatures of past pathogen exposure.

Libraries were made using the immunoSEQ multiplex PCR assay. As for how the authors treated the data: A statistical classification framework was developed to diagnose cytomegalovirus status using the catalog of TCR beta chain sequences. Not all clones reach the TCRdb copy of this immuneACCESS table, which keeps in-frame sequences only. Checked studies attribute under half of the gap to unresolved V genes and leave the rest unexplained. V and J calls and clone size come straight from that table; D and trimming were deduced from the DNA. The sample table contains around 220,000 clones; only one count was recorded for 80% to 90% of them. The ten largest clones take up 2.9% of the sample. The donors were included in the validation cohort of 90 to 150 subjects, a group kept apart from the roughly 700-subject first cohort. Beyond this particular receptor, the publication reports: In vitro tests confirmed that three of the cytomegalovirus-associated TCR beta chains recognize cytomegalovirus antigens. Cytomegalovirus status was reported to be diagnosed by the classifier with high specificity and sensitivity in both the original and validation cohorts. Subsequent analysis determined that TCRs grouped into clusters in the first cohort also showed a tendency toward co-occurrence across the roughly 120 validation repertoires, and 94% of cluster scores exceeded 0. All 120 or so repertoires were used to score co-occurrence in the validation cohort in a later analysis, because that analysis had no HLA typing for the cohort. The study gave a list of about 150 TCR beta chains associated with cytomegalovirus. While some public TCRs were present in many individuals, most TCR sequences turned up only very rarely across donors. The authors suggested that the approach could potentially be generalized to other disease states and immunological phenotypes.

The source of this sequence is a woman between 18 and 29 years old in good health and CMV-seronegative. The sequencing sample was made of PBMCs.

The CDR3 here reads CASSLARTSQPQHF. The DNA is as follows: TGTGCCAGCAGTTTAGCCCGCACATCTCAGCCCCAGCATTTT. The sequence links TRBV27 to TRBJ1-5, with the D gene not confidently named. CDR1 and CDR2 are read off the germline V gene (reference sequence) as MNHEY and SMNVEV. The CDR3 covers 14 residues, taking in both the cysteine and the phenylalanine. Here the CDR3 DNA is all that survives: 42 bases in frame from base 1. Relative to germline, V is 2 bases shorter and J is 6 bases shorter, with 11 bases between their ends.